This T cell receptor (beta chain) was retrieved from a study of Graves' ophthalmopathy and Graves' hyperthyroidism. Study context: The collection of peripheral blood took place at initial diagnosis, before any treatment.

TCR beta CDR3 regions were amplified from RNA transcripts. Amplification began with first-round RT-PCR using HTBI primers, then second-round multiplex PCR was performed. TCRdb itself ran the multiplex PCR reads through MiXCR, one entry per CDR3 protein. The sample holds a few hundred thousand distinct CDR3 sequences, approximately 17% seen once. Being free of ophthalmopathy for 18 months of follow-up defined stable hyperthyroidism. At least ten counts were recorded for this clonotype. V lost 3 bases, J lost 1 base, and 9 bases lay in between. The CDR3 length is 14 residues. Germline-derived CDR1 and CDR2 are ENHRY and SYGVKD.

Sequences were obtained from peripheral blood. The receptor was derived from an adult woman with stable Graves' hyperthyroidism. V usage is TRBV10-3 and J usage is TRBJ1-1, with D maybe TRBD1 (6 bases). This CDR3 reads CAISEQGTNTEAFF. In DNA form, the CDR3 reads TGTGCCATCAGTGAACAGGGAACGAACACTGAAGCTTTCTTT.